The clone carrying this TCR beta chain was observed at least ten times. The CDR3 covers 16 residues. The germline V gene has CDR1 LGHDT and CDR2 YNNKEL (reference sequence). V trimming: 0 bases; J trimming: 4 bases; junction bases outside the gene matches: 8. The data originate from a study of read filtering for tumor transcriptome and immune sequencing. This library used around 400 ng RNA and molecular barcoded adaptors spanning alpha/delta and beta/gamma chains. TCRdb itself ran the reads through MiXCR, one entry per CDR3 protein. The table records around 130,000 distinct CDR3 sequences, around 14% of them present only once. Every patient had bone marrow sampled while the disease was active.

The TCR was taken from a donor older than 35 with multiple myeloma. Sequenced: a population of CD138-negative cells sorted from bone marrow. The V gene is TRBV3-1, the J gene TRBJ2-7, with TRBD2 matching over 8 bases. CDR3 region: CASSQDPREGRYEQYF. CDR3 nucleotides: TGTGCCAGCAGCCAAGATCCACGGGAGGGGAGGTACGAGCAGTACTTC.